This T cell receptor (beta chain) comes out of a study of blood T cell repertoires in COVID-19 (dated by TCRdb to 2019 to 2021). Regarding the research as a whole: Samples covering the acute and convalescent phases of COVID-19 were provided by collaborators in the United States, Italy and Spain. The repertoires were released in a freely available public database intended as a resource for research on the immune response to SARS-CoV-2. The sample metadata nearly always contained a de-identified subject ID, COVID-19 status, age in years and sex. The dataset comprised deeply sampled blood TCRbeta repertoires from subjects exposed to, actively infected with, or recovered from COVID-19. Samples came from the ongoing ImmuneRACE study (first 160 participants) plus 1,254 subjects from 6 global collaborators. The material from the prospective study consisted of cDNA or gDNA derived from T cells, B-cell-depleted T cells, or PBMCs. HLA class I and class II types, where available, came from metadata supplied by the sample provider rather than from assay-based typing. The full study reports these points: How much clinical and demographic metadata was included differed by source and by participant, and the metadata was provided uncurated.

The germline V gene sets CDR1 to SGHNT and CDR2 to YENEEA. Unmatched junction bases come to 4, with V trimmed by 5 bases and J by 3 bases. The CDR3 holds 14 amino acids from the cysteine to the phenylalanine. CDR3 DNA only is kept here, 42 bases in frame from base 1. On this clone: This clone's antigen is unknown. Per-base quality was not reported, and no clone a single base away is much larger than it.

TCRbeta CDR3 regions were amplified from genomic DNA by means of the immunoSEQ Assay, a bias-controlled multiplex PCR. As for the original processing: The number of nucleated cells in each sample was estimated by amplification of reference gene primers within the assay. Sequence reads were collapsed and filtered to measure the absolute abundance of every unique TCRbeta CDR3 rearrangement. For each sample, productive Simpson clonality was calculated as the square root of Simpson's diversity index across productive rearrangements. Imported from immuneACCESS, the table was reduced by TCRdb to in-frame sequences with V and J called. These copies leave out some clones; in studies compared against another copy, an unresolved V gene accounts for under half, and the cause of the remainder is not known. Clone size and V and J calls were adopted from that table, with D and trimming inferred from the DNA. The sample profile shows just under 55,000 clones; 90% of them were found once. The top ten clonotypes cover around 4.2% of the sample.

Each collaborating institution followed its own protocols to collect whole blood in K2EDTA tubes. For TCRbeta analysis, collaborators shipped samples in one of three forms: frozen whole blood, isolated PBMCs, or DNA extracted from either of those sample types. The receptor chain draws on TRBV11-3 and TRBJ2-5; 9 central nucleotides agree with TRBD1. Input material: peripheral blood. The receptor was isolated from a man between 50 and 59 years old with acute or convalescent COVID-19. The DNA reads TGTGCCAGCAGCCGGGACAGGGCCAAAGAGACCCAGTACTTC. This gives the protein CASSRDRAKETQYF.